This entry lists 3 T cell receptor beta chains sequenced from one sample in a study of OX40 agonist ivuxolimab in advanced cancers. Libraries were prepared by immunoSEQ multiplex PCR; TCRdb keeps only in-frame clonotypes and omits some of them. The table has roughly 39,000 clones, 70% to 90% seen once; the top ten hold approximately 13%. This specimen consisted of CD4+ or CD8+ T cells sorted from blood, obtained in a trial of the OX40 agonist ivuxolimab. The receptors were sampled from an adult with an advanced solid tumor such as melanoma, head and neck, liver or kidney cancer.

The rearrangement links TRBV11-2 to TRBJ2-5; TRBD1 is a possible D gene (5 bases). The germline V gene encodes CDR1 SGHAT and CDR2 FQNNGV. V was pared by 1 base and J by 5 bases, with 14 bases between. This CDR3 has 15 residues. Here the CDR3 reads CASSLARGTLETQYF. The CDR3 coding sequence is TGTGCCAGCAGCTTAGCAAGGGGCACCCTTGAGACCCAGTACTTC.

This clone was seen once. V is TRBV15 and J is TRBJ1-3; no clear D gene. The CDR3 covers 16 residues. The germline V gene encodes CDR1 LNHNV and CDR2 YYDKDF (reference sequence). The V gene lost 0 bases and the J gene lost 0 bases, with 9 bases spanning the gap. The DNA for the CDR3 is TGTGCCACCAGCAGAGAACACTATAGCTCTGGAAACACCATATATTTT. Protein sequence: CATSREHYSSGNTIYF.

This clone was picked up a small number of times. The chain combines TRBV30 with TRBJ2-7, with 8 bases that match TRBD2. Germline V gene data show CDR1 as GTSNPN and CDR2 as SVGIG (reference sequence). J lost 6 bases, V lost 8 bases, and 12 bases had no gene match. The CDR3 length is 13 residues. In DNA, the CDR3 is TGTGCCGGCAGAGGGTCCCGGGGGGGCGAGCAGTACTTC. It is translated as CAGRGSRGGEQYF.